The 10 T cell receptor beta chains in this list originate from one sample, sequenced in a study of T cell responses to AZD1222 COVID-19 vaccine. The protocol was immunoSEQ multiplex PCR, while the TCRdb copy is restricted to in-frame clones and leaves out a portion. The repertoire consists of 190,000 or so clones, with roughly 91% occurring once and the leading ten covering roughly 26%. The starting material was peripheral blood, obtained 28 days after the second AZD1222 dose. These receptors originate from an adult who received the AZD1222 COVID-19 vaccine.

A word on this clone: The same CDR3 arises from other DNA sequences in this sample as well. This chain uses TRBV6-1 with TRBJ2-1, with 10 bases fitting TRBD2. V gave up 2 bases and J gave up 6 bases; unmatched junction bases: 4. The CDR3 consists of 15 residues. Germline V CDR1 and CDR2: MNHNS, SASEGT. The CDR3 coding sequence is TGTGCCAGCAGTGAACGGACTAGCGGAATCAATGAGCAGTTCTTC. As protein: CASSERTSGINEQFF.

The rearrangement joins TRBV24-1 to TRBJ2-1; D unclear. With 0 bases removed from V and 0 bases from J, the gap between germline ends came to 8 bases. Germline loops: CDR1 KGHDR, CDR2 SFDVKD. The CDR3 loop spans 16 amino acids. The chain's CDR3 is CATSDLYQSSYNEQFF. In DNA, the CDR3 is TGTGCCACCAGTGATTTGTATCAGAGCTCCTACAATGAGCAGTTCTTC.

In its sample, this clone was seen once. The chain uses TRBV28 and TRBJ1-3; D is unclear. Looked up from germline, CDR1 is MDHEN and CDR2 is SYDVKM. This CDR3 comprises 13 residues. Trimming left V 2 bases short and J 0 bases short, with 2 bases between. CDR3 coding DNA: TGTGCCAGCAGTTTACACTCTGGAAACACCATATATTTT. Protein: CASSLHSGNTIYF.

The chain couples TRBV5-5 to TRBJ2-4; 10 bases map to TRBD2. Germline trimming cut 3 bases from V and 1 base from J; bases unmatched to any gene: 13. In germline, CDR1 is SGHKS, CDR2 YYEKEE (reference sequence). The CDR3 runs 19 residues. CDR3 protein: CASSSGRMLAGVAKNIQYF. The CDR3 nucleotides are TGTGCCAGCAGCTCCGGTCGGATGCTAGCGGGAGTTGCCAAAAACATTCAGTACTTC.

The rearrangement uses TRBV5-4 and TRBJ2-5, with a weak D call TRBD2 (5 bases). V was trimmed by 0 bases and J by 2 bases, leaving 14 bases between them. This CDR3 has 16 amino acids. Germline CDR1 reads SGHNT; CDR2 reads YYREEE (reference sequence). CDR3 amino acids: CASSLEADLGQETQYF. CDR3 sequence (DNA): TGTGCCAGCAGCTTGGAAGCGGACCTCGGACAAGAGACCCAGTACTTC.

The V call is TRBV7-9, the J call TRBJ1-2; no reliable D call. The V end was cut by 5 bases, the J end by 5 bases, with 9 bases between. The CDR3 totals 12 residues. The germline gives CDR1 SEHNR, CDR2 FQNEAQ (reference sequence). CDR3 in amino acids: CASSPDNYGYTF. The CDR3 region has the DNA TGTGCCAGCAGCCCAGACAATTATGGCTACACCTTC. Using reference TRBV7-9 and TRBJ1-2 for the parts outside the CDR3, the full variable domain is DTGVSQNPRHKITKRGQNVTFRCDPISEHNRLYWYRQTLGQGPEFLTYFQNEAQLEKSRLLSDRFSAERPKGSFSTLEIQRTEQGDSAMYLCASSPDNYGYTFGSGTRLTVV.

This chain links TRBV19 with TRBJ2-7, with D possibly called TRBD1 or TRBD2 (5 bases each). Trimming pared 5 bases from V and 3 bases from J, leaving 11 bases between. CDR1 is LNHDA, CDR2 SQIVND, per germline (reference sequence). The CDR3 length is 13 residues. DNA for the CDR3: TGTGCCAGTAGTTTGGGGGTCTACTACGAGCAGTACTTC. Translating gives CASSLGVYYEQYF.

The gene calls are TRBV27 and TRBJ2-5, with 11 bases fitting TRBD2. V dropped 8 bases and J dropped 5; count of bases not matched to a gene: 10. The germline CDR1 and CDR2 sequences are MNHEY and SMNVEV (reference sequence). The CDR3 totals 15 residues. The CDR3 nucleotides read TGTGCCAGCGCTGGGACTAGCGGACGCTTGGAGACCCAGTACTTC. Protein sequence: CASAGTSGRLETQYF.

The chain joins TRBV5-4 to TRBJ2-7; D remains ambiguous. CDR3 length: 14 amino acids. Germline V CDR1 and CDR2: SGHNT, YYREEE (reference sequence). The V end lost 0 bases, the J end lost 0 bases, and 7 bases lay between the germline ends. The DNA for the CDR3 is TGTGCCAGCAGCTTGGACTATCGCTCCTACGAGCAGTACTTC. It yields the protein CASSLDYRSYEQYF.

In its sample, this clone was seen once. The same CDR3 arises from other DNA sequences in this sample as well. The genes are TRBV27 and TRBJ2-7, with 11 bases that match TRBD1. J gave up 3 bases and V 3 bases, and 1 base lay outside the gene matches. CDR3 length: 14 amino acids. Germline V gene data show CDR1 as MNHEY and CDR2 as SMNVEV (reference sequence). The CDR3 sequence is CASSFGTGGYEQYF. DNA of the CDR3: TGTGCCAGCAGTTTCGGGACAGGGGGCTACGAGCAGTACTTC.